The entry that follows covers one T cell receptor beta chain sequence. What it binds is not known. The data are from a study of OX40 agonist ivuxolimab in advanced cancers. On the study more broadly: Ivuxolimab was delivered to patients intravenously every 2 weeks at doses spanning 0.01 to 10 mg/kg. Whole-study findings and limits: Clonal expansion among partial responders at 0.1-3.0 mg/kg ranked near the lowest.

Assay used: immunoSEQ multiplex PCR; TCRdb lists only in-frame clones, some missing. The sample shows some 75,000 clones, almost 85% of them seen only once. CDR3 size: 15 residues. V lost 2 bases and J lost 4, with 12 bases in between. The germline gives CDR1 MNHNY, CDR2 SVGAGI (reference sequence). This TCR was sampled from an adult with an advanced solid tumor such as melanoma, head and neck, liver or kidney cancer. The J gene is TRBJ1-5, the V gene TRBV6-6, with D uncertain. The sample here was CD4+ or CD8+ T cells sorted from blood, taken in a trial of the OX40 agonist ivuxolimab. CDR3 sequence reads: CASSYNGDSNQPQHF. CDR3 DNA: TGTGCCAGCAGTTACAACGGGGATTCGAATCAGCCCCAGCATTTT.